This TCR beta chain stems from a study of T cells in Graves' hyperthyroidism and ophthalmopathy. Based on clinical symptoms, serum thyroxine and TRAb, thyroid ultrasound and orbital computed tomography, diagnoses were reached. The blood was taken when hyperthyroidism was first diagnosed, before any ophthalmopathy symptoms showed up. Researchers amplified the TCR beta CDR3 regions from RNA transcripts. TCR CDR3 underwent first-round RT-PCR with the HTBI primer set. Via MiXCR, TCRdb re-called the multiplex PCR reads, giving one row per CDR3 protein. In the table there are around 700,000 distinct CDR3 sequences, around 20% of which are singletons. The V gene lost 3 bases and the J gene lost 11 bases, with 26 bases spanning the gap. The CDR3 runs 16 residues. The V gene's germline CDR1 is GTSNPN and CDR2 SVGIG (reference sequence).

The sequence came from a woman aged 45 to 65 with Graves' hyperthyroidism that later progressed to Graves' ophthalmopathy. The chain uses TRBV30 and TRBJ1-3; TRBD1 might be the D (5 bases). Sequenced: blood. CDR3 bases: TGTGCCTGGAGCTATATCCCGGGACGCTTGTTGTTGGCCATATATTTT. Protein sequence: CAWSYIPGRLLLAIYF. The entire variable domain, with the rest obtained from reference TRBV30 and TRBJ1-3, is as follows: SQTIHQWPATLVQPVGSPLSLECTVEGTSNPNLYWYRQAAGRGLQLLFYSVGIGQISSEVPQNLSASRPQDRQFILSSKKLLLSDSGFYLCAWSYIPGRLLLAIYFGEGSWLTVV.